This T cell receptor beta chain was sequenced in a study of T-cell reconstitution after alpha-beta-depleted transplantation in children. This clonotype was observed a few times. Preparing the TCRbeta library involved the use of unique molecular identifiers. In TCRdb, the PCR reads were re-called with MiXCR into one record per CDR3 protein. The repertoire holds approximately 340,000 distinct CDR3 sequences, approximately 10% seen once, with 2% to 3% in the top ten. CDR1 MNHNS and CDR2 SASEGT come from the germline V gene. V lost 8 bases and J lost 0; bases outside the gene matches: 6. This CDR3 region has 14 residues.

The clonotype originates from a human donor who donated a stem cell graft to a child with acute lymphoblastic leukemia. Sequencing used PBMCs from the stem cell graft donor, obtained from the stem cell graft. This chain connects TRBV6-1 to TRBJ2-7; 8 bases match TRBD1. CDR3 sequence reads: CASPGQGFSYEQYF. The CDR3 DNA reads as TGTGCCAGCCCAGGACAGGGTTTCTCCTACGAGCAGTACTTC.